These T cell receptor beta chains were read from a single sample in a study of T cells in localized non-small cell lung cancer. Assay used: immunoSEQ multiplex PCR; TCRdb lists only in-frame clones, some missing. Among around 80,000 clones, 60% to 85% were seen once, and the ten largest hold about 19%. Here the sequenced sample was PBMCs, taken before any cancer treatment. These TCRs come from a man aged 40 to 70 with stage II squamous cell lung carcinoma. CDR3s include the opening cysteine and the closing phenylalanine or tryptophan. The D gene is left open where the match is weak. Clone size is stated in some rows and not others, as once, few, many or a class when expanded.

TRBV5-1	once	.	TRBJ1-2	TGCGCCAGCAGCTTGGATCCAATTTATGGCTACACCTTC	CASSLDPIYGYTF
TRBV30	.	.	TRBJ1-5	TGTGCCTGGAGTTCTGAGGGCGTGTGGAATCAGCCCCAGCATTTT	CAWSSEGVWNQPQHF
TRBV29-1	.	.	TRBJ1-2	TGCAGCGTTCGGTGGGGGGATGGCTACACCTTC	CSVRWGDGYTF
TRBV7-2	.	.	TRBJ2-6	TGTGCCAGCAGCTTAGGTGGAGGCTCTGGGGCCAACGTCCTGACTTTC	CASSLGGGSGANVLTF
TRBV4-2	.	.	TRBJ2-1	TGTGCCAGCAGCCAAGTCGCCAATGAGCAGTTCTTC	CASSQVANEQFF
TRBV4-3	.	.	TRBJ2-7	TGCGCCAGCAGCCAAGAAACAAGGGTCTCCTACGAGCAGTACTTC	CASSQETRVSYEQYF
TRBV4-2	.	.	TRBJ1-1	TGTGCCAGCAGCCAGGACAGTTACACTGAAGCTTTCTTT	CASSQDSYTEAFF
TRBV27	.	.	TRBJ1-2	TGTGCCAGCAGTCCACAGGGTTACTATGGCTACACCTTC	CASSPQGYYGYTF
TRBV7-2	few	TRBD1	TRBJ1-1	TGTGCCAGCAGCATCTCCCGGGACAGGGGGCTGAACACTGAAGCTTTCTTT	CASSISRDRGLNTEAFF
TRBV10-2	.	TRBD1	TRBJ1-5	TGCGCCAGCAGGGCCGGGACAGGGCTTCAGCCCCAGCATTTT	CASRAGTGLQPQHF
TRBV27	.	.	TRBJ1-6	TGTGCCAGCAGTTTATCTTTTACAGGGAGTGGTTCACCCCTCCACTTT	CASSLSFTGSGSPLHF
TRBV5-8	.	.	TRBJ1-1	TGTGCCAGCAGCTTGAGGGGTAGCGCTGAAGCTTTCTTT	CASSLRGSAEAFF
TRBV7-6	.	.	TRBJ2-7	TGTGCCAGCAGCTTAGGCGTCGGCGAGCAGTACTTC	CASSLGVGEQYF
TRBV6-6	.	.	TRBJ1-4	TGTGCCAGCAGTTCTACGGGGCAGGGTCTGCAAAAACTGTTTTTT	CASSSTGQGLQKLFF
TRBV5-6	.	.	TRBJ1-5	TGTGCCAGCAGCTTACGGCAGGGACTCAATCAGCCCCAGCATTTT	CASSLRQGLNQPQHF
TRBV7-9	medium-sized	TRBD2	TRBJ2-1	TGTGCCAGCAGCTTAATCGTAGCGGGAGACAATGAGCAGTTCTTC	CASSLIVAGDNEQFF
TRBV27	.	TRBD1	TRBJ1-5	TGTGCCAGCAGTTTATCGGGGACAGGACTCAATCAGCCCCAGCATTTT	CASSLSGTGLNQPQHF
TRBV29-1	.	TRBD1	TRBJ1-2	TGCAGCGTTGCCACGGGACAGGTAAAGGGCGGCTACACCTTC	CSVATGQVKGGYTF
TRBV15	.	.	TRBJ1-1	TGTGCCACCAGCGGCGACTTACAGGGCCTGAACACTGAAGCTTTCTTT	CATSGDLQGLNTEAFF
TRBV15	once	TRBD2	TRBJ2-2	TGTGCCACCAGCAATTCCGGGACTAGCGGGTACACCGGGGAGCTGTTTTTT	CATSNSGTSGYTGELFF
TRBV9	.	.	TRBJ1-2	TGTGCCAGCAGCGGGGGAGGGGATCTTTATGGCTACACCTTC	CASSGGGDLYGYTF
TRBV14	.	.	TRBJ2-5	TGTGCCAGCAGCCAAGATGCCCGGATAGCAGAGACCCAGTACTTC	CASSQDARIAETQYF
TRBV5-1	.	.	TRBJ1-3	TGCGCCAGCAGCCCGGGATACTCTGGAAACACCATATATTTT	CASSPGYSGNTIYF
TRBV5-1	.	.	TRBJ1-3	TGCGCCAGCAGCTTGGTTGGGCAAGGAAACACCATATATTTT	CASSLVGQGNTIYF
TRBV4-2	.	.	TRBJ2-1	TGTGCCAGCAGCCAAGTGAACAATGAGCAGTTCTTC	CASSQVNNEQFF
TRBV28	.	.	TRBJ2-2	TGTGCCAGCAGTTTAATTGGTGTCTCCGGGGAGCTGTTTTTT	CASSLIGVSGELFF
TRBV7-9	.	.	TRBJ1-1	TGTGCCAGCAGTTCCGGGGGAGGGAACACTGAAGCTTTCTTT	CASSSGGGNTEAFF
TRBV7-9	.	TRBD2	TRBJ2-3	TGTGCCAGCAGCCCCGGCGGGGGGCCCACAGATACGCAGTATTTT	CASSPGGGPTDTQYF
TRBV28	.	.	TRBJ1-6	TGTGCCAGCAGTTTTCTTCAGGGATCTTCACCCCTCCACTTT	CASSFLQGSSPLHF
TRBV4-2	.	TRBD1	TRBJ2-1	TGTGCCAGCAGTCGAGGACAGGGGGGCGATGAGCAGTTCTTC	CASSRGQGGDEQFF
TRBV5-1	.	TRBD1	TRBJ2-1	TGCGCCAGCAGCTTTAGGGACAGGGGATATGAGCAGTTCTTC	CASSFRDRGYEQFF
TRBV7-2	.	TRBD1	TRBJ1-1	TGTGCCAGCAGCGTACGACAGGGGTCGAGCACTGAAGCTTTCTTT	CASSVRQGSSTEAFF
TRBV13	.	.	TRBJ2-7	TGTGCCAGCAGCTTGAAGCGGGTCTACCCCTACGAGCAGTACTTC	CASSLKRVYPYEQYF
TRBV27	.	.	TRBJ2-6	TGTGCCAGCAGTTTAACGACCAGGGAATCTGGGGCCAACGTCCTGACTTTC	CASSLTTRESGANVLTF
TRBV5-4	.	.	TRBJ2-1	TGTGCCAGCAGCGCTCCCCAGGGAGCGGGCAATGAGCAGTTCTTC	CASSAPQGAGNEQFF
TRBV6-6	.	.	TRBJ1-1	TGTGCCAGCAGCCGGCGTGAGACGAACACTGAAGCTTTCTTT	CASSRRETNTEAFF
TRBV5-1	.	TRBD1	TRBJ2-2	TGCGCCAGCAGCGAAAGGGACAGGGCCCCCGGGGAGCTGTTTTTT	CASSERDRAPGELFF
TRBV5-5	.	.	TRBJ1-3	TGTGCCAGCAGCTTGTTACCGGACACGCTGAGCTCTGGAAACACCATATATTTT	CASSLLPDTLSSGNTIYF
TRBV10-3	.	.	TRBJ1-1	TGTGCCATCAGGGGGGCCCAGGGACCGAACACTGAAGCTTTCTTT	CAIRGAQGPNTEAFF
TRBV7-2	once	TRBD1	TRBJ1-6	TGTGCCAGCAGCTTAAAACAGGGGGATTCACCCCTCCACTTT	CASSLKQGDSPLHF
TRBV7-2	.	.	TRBJ1-3	TGTGCCAGCAGCTTAGGGGGTTCTGGAAACACCATATATTTT	CASSLGGSGNTIYF
TRBV15	.	.	TRBJ1-1	TGTGCCACCAGCAGAGATTTCGGGAAAGCTTTCTTT	CATSRDFGKAFF
TRBV5-4	.	TRBD2	TRBJ2-7	TGTGCCAGCAGCTCTAGCGGGAGGCTAGGCGAGCAGTACTTC	CASSSSGRLGEQYF
TRBV6-5	.	TRBD1	TRBJ1-2	TGTGCCAGCAGTCGGACAGGGGAAGGCTACACCTTC	CASSRTGEGYTF
TRBV7-3	.	.	TRBJ2-5	TGTGCCAGCAGCTCCGGGACCCAAGAGACCCAGTACTTC	CASSSGTQETQYF
TRBV19	.	.	TRBJ1-5	TGTGCCAGTAGTAACGGGGGGGCGGCCAATCAGCCCCAGCATTTT	CASSNGGAANQPQHF
TRBV6-5	.	.	TRBJ1-5	TGTGCCAGCAGTTTTCCCCACCAGGATCAGCCCCAGCATTTT	CASSFPHQDQPQHF
TRBV20-1	.	.	TRBJ2-7	TGCAGTGCTAAGGCGAATTGGGAGCAGTACTTC	CSAKANWEQYF